This TCR beta chain derives from a study of cytomegalovirus exposure and HLA in healthy donors. This clone has only one observation. The antigen is not known. The table came from immunoSEQ multiplex PCR; TCRdb's copy has only in-frame clones and leaves some out. Altogether about 150,000 clones are present, about nine tenths being singletons, with the ten largest covering about 0.65%. The CDR3 has 15 residues. The J segment lost 2 bases and the V segment lost 3 bases, leaving 4 bases of the junction unmatched. Germline V gene sequence: CDR1 GTSNPN, CDR2 SVGIG (reference sequence). Findings of the study overall: There were some public TCRs occurring in many donors, but most TCR sequences were rare. The authors listed 164 TCR beta chains as cytomegalovirus-associated. The classifier reportedly diagnosed cytomegalovirus status with high specificity and sensitivity.

This clonotype originated in a man aged 18-30 years in good health and CMV-seronegative. The chain employs TRBV30 and TRBJ2-7; 13 bases fit TRBD2. The sample was PBMCs. The DNA of the CDR3 is TGTGCCTGGAGGACTAGCGGGGGGCCGACCTACGAGCAGTACTTC. Its protein product is CAWRTSGGPTYEQYF.